This T cell receptor (beta chain) was captured in a study of blood T cell repertoires in COVID-19. Study-wide context: Spain, Italy and the United States supplied samples that represented acute and convalescent COVID-19. Nucleic acid was either cDNA or gDNA, and it came from T cells, B-cell-depleted T cells, or PBMCs.

TCRdb keeps only in-frame clones here, not all; method: immunoSEQ multiplex PCR. The sample has about 180,000 clones; about three quarters are singletons. The Seattle patients joined while their infection was active and were tracked longitudinally afterward. There are 15 residues in the CDR3. CDR1 and CDR2 from the germline V gene are MNHNS and SASEGT. V dropped 1 base and J dropped 1 base, with 7 bases sitting between them. Sequenced: peripheral blood. The chain is built from TRBV6-1 and TRBJ2-2, with TRBD2 as a possible D gene (5 bases). The sequence was obtained from a woman of 80 years or more with COVID-19, enrolled during active disease. CDR3 sequence: CASSEGGWNTGELFF. CDR3 nucleotide sequence: TGTGCCAGCAGTGAAGGCGGGTGGAACACCGGGGAGCTGTTTTTT.